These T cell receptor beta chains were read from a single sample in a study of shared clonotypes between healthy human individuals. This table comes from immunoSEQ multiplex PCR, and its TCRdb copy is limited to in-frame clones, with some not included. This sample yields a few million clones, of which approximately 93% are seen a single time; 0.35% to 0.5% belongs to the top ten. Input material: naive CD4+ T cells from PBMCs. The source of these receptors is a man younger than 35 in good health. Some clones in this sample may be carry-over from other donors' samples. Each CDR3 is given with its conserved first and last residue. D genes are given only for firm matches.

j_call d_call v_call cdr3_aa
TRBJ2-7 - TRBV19 CASSIRGEQYF
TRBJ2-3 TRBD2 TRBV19 CASSRTSGSGDTQYF
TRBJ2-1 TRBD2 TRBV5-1 CASSLELAGVNEQFF
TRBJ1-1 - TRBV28 CASLQGGTEAFF
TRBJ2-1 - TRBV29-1 CSVQGPVPPYEQFF
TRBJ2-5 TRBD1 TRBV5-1 CASSPGTGGETQYF
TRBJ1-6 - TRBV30 CASCPPGGSPLHF
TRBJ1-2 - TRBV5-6 CASSLVVENYGYTF
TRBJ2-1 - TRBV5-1 CASSPGLASYNEQFF
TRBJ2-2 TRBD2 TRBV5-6 CASSLVGGRQNTGELFF
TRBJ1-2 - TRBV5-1 CATKTPENGYTF
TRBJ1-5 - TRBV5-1 CASSLVFLKPQHF
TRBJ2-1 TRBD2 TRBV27 CASGWWGLAGFNEQFF
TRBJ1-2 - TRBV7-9 CASSFDRDGYTF
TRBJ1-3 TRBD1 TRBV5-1 CASSLTQGARGNTIYF
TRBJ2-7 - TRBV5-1 CASSLEGHRLYEQYF
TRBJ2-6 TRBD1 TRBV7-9 CASSPKSGTGTDVLTF
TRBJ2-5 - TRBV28 CASSGPDSRYQETQYF
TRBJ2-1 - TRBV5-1 CASSLSSASYNEQFF
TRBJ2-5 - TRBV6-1 CASTRVAETQYF
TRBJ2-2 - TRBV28 CASRDRANTGELFF
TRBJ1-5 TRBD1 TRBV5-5 CASGTDSNQPQHF
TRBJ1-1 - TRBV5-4 CASSHGGANTEAFF
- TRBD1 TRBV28 CASGKQGQYYEQYF